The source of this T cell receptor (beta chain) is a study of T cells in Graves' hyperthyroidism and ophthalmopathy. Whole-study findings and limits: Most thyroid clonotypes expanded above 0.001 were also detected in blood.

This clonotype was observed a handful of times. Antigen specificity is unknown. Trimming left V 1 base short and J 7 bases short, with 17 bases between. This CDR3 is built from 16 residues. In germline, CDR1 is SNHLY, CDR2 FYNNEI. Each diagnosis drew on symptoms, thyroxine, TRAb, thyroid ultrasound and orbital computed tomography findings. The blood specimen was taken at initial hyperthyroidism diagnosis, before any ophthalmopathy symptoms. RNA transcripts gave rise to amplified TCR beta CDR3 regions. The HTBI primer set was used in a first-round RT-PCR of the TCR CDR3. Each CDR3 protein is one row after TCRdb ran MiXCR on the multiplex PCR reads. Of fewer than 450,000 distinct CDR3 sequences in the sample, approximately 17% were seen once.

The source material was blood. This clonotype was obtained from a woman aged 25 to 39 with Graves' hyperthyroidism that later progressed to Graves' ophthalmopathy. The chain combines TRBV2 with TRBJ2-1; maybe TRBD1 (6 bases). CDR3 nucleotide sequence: TGTGCCAGCAGTGAAGGGAACAGGGTGGTGGGAAATGAGCAGTTCTTC. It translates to CASSEGNRVVGNEQFF.